A single sample is the source of the 5 T cell receptor beta chains below, sequenced in a study of CD8 T cells in ankylosing spondylitis. The antigens these receptors bind are not known. Study-wide results and limits: A motif of 8 or 9 highly homologous TCR beta variants was seen as apparently characteristic of ankylosing spondylitis blood.

TCRdb analysed the 5' RACE reads with MiXCR anew, one entry per CDR3 protein. The sample contains approximately 500,000 distinct CDR3 sequences, roughly an eighth of which appear only once. The sample was blood, either unsorted or a sorted T cell fraction (not recorded which). These receptors were taken from a male donor with ankylosing spondylitis.

This clonotype has just a few counts. The chain joins TRBV20-1 to TRBJ2-6; TRBD1 agrees at 11 bases. Losses at the gene ends were 5 bases for V and 1 base for J; bases not matched to a gene: 7. This CDR3 region has 17 residues. Germline CDR1 and CDR2: DFQATT and SNEGSKA (reference sequence). The CDR3 region is CSALPGQGASGANVLTF. DNA of the CDR3: TGCAGTGCTCTGCCCGGACAGGGGGCGTCTGGGGCCAACGTCCTGACTTTC.

The table lists this clonotype with a few counts. The chain is built from TRBV5-1 and TRBJ2-2; D is unresolved. Trimming cost V 7 bases and J 0 bases, with 10 bases left between them. This CDR3 has 14 residues. From germline, CDR1 is SGHRS and CDR2 YFSETQ. The CDR3 region has the DNA TGCGCCAGCGCGTGGAACGCGAACACCGGGGAGCTGTTTTTT. Translation: CASAWNANTGELFF.

A few counts support this clonotype. This chain connects TRBV4-2 to TRBJ2-1; the match to TRBD2 covers 16 bases. This CDR3 has 20 amino acids. Germline V gene lookup returns CDR1 LGHNA and CDR2 YNFKEQ. The V segment lost 0 bases and the J segment 4 bases; nucleotides outside the gene matches: 9. CDR3 sequence: CASSQDAGTSGRAFYNEQFF. The CDR3 DNA reads as TGTGCCAGCAGCCAAGATGCCGGGACTAGCGGGAGGGCCTTTTACAATGAGCAGTTCTTC.

The chain combines TRBV20-1 with TRBJ2-3; no firm D call. Trimming removed 3 bases at V and 3 bases at J, with 13 bases between. Germline V gene sequence: CDR1 DFQATT, CDR2 SNEGSKA (reference sequence). The CDR3 spans 14 residues. CDR3 sequence reads: CSASRLVGTDTQYF. The CDR3 DNA reads as TGCAGTGCTAGTCGGCTAGTAGGAACAGATACGCAGTATTTT.

J is TRBJ2-3 and V is TRBV3-1; 11 bases agree with TRBD2. This CDR3 has 16 residues. CDR1 and CDR2 (germline): LGHDT, YNNKEL (reference sequence). The V gene end was trimmed by 4 bases and the J gene end by 3 bases; junction bases not matched to a gene: 6. The CDR3 loop reads CASSPTSGSRTDTQYF. The DNA for the CDR3 is TGTGCCAGCAGCCCTACTAGCGGGAGTAGGACAGATACGCAGTATTTT.